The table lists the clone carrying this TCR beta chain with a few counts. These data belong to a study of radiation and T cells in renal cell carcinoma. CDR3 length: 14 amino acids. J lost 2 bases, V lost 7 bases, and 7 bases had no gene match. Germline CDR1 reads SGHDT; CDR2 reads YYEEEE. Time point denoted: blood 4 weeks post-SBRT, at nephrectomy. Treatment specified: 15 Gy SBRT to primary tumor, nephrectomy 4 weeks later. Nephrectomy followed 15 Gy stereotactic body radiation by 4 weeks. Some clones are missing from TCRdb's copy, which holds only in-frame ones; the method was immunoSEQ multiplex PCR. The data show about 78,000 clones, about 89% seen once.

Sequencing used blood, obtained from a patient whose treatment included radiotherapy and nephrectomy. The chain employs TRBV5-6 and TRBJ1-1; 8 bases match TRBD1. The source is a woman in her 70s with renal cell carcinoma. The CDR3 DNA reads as TGTGCCAGCCGGGGACAGGCCCTTAACACTGAAGCTTTCTTT. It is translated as CASRGQALNTEAFF. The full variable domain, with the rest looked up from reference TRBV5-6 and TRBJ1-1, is DAGVTQSPTHLIKTRGQQVTLRCSPKSGHDTVSWYQQALGQGPQFIFQYYEEEERQRGNFPDRFSGHQFPNYSSELNVNALLLGDSALYLCASRGQALNTEAFFGQGTRLTVV.